A single sample is the source of the 7 T cell receptor beta chains below, sequenced in a study of T-cell memory formation after mild COVID-19. TCRdb reprocessed the 5' RACE reads with MiXCR, giving one entry per CDR3 protein. The table records 400,000 or so distinct CDR3 sequences, 15% to 25% of them present only once. Sequencing was carried out using PBMCs or a T cell subset sorted from them (not recorded which). Receptor source: an adult woman who had mild COVID-19 (a few samples of this study predate the infection). Cell type and time point are not known.

In this sample, this clonotype turned up a few times. The chain couples TRBV7-9 to TRBJ2-1; D unclear. Trimming stripped 2 bases from V and 7 bases from J, with 18 bases between. Germline CDR1 SEHNR, CDR2 FQNEAQ (reference sequence). This CDR3 is built from 16 residues. The CDR3 DNA sequence: TGTGCCAGCAGCTTAATCCCATCTGGGGTGGGGAATGAGCAGTTCTTC. Translating it yields CASSLIPSGVGNEQFF.

The V call is TRBV24-1, the J call TRBJ2-2; the D call may be TRBD1 or TRBD2 (5 bases each). V shed 2 bases and J shed 5 bases, with 14 bases lying between them. Germline values: CDR1 KGHDR, CDR2 SFDVKD. CDR3 length: 16 amino acids. CDR3 amino acids: CATSDSSGARTGELFF. The CDR3 DNA follows: TGTGCCACCAGTGATTCGTCCGGGGCCAGGACCGGGGAGCTGTTTTTT.

This clonotype was seen repeatedly, ten times or more. V usage is TRBV18 and J usage is TRBJ2-7, with a possible D match to TRBD1 (5 bases). The V end lost 8 bases, the J end lost 4 bases, and 15 bases lay between the germline ends. The V gene's germline CDR1 is KGHSH and CDR2 LQKENI. The CDR3 has 13 residues. The CDR3 sequence: CASSPQGSYEQYF. CDR3 coding DNA: TGTGCCAGCAGCCCTCAGGGATCGTACGAGCAGTACTTC.

The chain recombines TRBV24-1 with TRBJ2-2, with 7 bases aligning to TRBD2. Trimming removed 9 bases from V and 7 bases from J; junction bases left unmatched: 7. The germline CDR1 and CDR2 sequences are KGHDR and SFDVKD. The CDR3 spans 13 residues. As DNA, the CDR3 is TGTGCCACCCGGACTAGGAGGGACGGGGAGCTGTTTTTT. Protein product: CATRTRRDGELFF.

This clonotype appeared many times. The chain couples TRBV7-9 to TRBJ2-3, with D unresolved. The germline CDR1 and CDR2 sequences are SEHNR and FQNEAQ (reference sequence). The ends were cut back, 1 base at V and 1 base at J, with 6 bases in the middle. This CDR3 contains 14 residues. The CDR3 loop is CASSLGRRTDTQYF. The CDR3 DNA reads as TGTGCCAGCAGCTTAGGCAGACGCACAGATACGCAGTATTTT. The full variable domain, in which reference TRBV7-9 and TRBJ2-3 provide the parts outside the CDR3, is DTGVSQNPRHKITKRGQNVTFRCDPISEHNRLYWYRQTLGQGPEFLTYFQNEAQLEKSRLLSDRFSAERPKGSFSTLEIQRTEQGDSAMYLCASSLGRRTDTQYFGPGTRLTVL.

This clonotype has more than one count but fewer than ten. DNA for the CDR3: TGTGCCAGCAGTTATCAGGCGGGATCCTACGAGCAGTACTTC. Protein product: CASSYQAGSYEQYF. The chain carries TRBV12-3 or TRBV12-4 and TRBJ2-7, with a tentative D call TRBD2 (6 bases). Trimming took off 4 bases at V and 1 base at J, with 11 bases between the two ends. CDR3 length: 14 amino acids.

The chain combines TRBV7-2 with TRBJ2-5; possibly TRBD1 for D (6 bases). The CDR3 length is 14 residues. With 6 bases removed from V and 1 base from J, the gap between germline ends came to 12 bases. In germline, CDR1 is SGHTA, CDR2 FQGNSA. The CDR3 reads CASRPGVAQETQYF. The CDR3 region has the DNA TGTGCCAGCAGACCAGGGGTCGCCCAAGAGACCCAGTACTTC.